The rows below give T cell receptor beta chains drawn from one sample of a study of monozygotic twins with cystic fibrosis. Data came from immunoSEQ multiplex PCR; TCRdb stores just in-frame clones and leaves some out. The table records roughly 25,000 clones, less than 95% of them present only once. The sample taken for sequencing was blood. These receptors were taken from a girl aged 2 to 9 with cystic fibrosis. Both conserved end residues are trimmed from each CDR3. A D gene is named only where the DNA matches it firmly.

j_call v_call d_call cdr3_aa
TRBJ2-2 TRBV4-3 - ASSQVAGKEELF
TRBJ1-1 TRBV6-6 - ASSYGAPSTEAF
TRBJ2-7 TRBV6-1 - ASSEVLGHTGYEQY
TRBJ1-2 TRBV10-3 - AISEEKIDGYT
TRBJ2-5 TRBV7-9 TRBD2 ASSLGRAGGPWETQY
TRBJ1-1 TRBV18 - ASSPLSGNTEAF
TRBJ2-1 TRBV4-1 - ASSQARGHEQF
TRBJ2-7 TRBV21-1 - ASSRTGGYEQY
TRBJ1-1 TRBV11-2 - ASSLDRSKAF
TRBJ1-2 TRBV29-1 - SVVSQSGGYT
TRBJ1-1 TRBV6-5 - ASSTQGNEAF
TRBJ1-1 TRBV28 TRBD1 ASSSGQGDTEAF
TRBJ1-2 TRBV25-1 - ASSAPEYLGNGYT
TRBJ1-2 TRBV7-2 - ASSLHGSPYGYT
TRBJ1-1 TRBV6-5 - ASSYRGPGNTEAF
TRBJ1-2 TRBV6-5 - ASSPGRSYGYT
TRBJ1-2 TRBV2 TRBD1 ASSEWRDRATWGYGYT
TRBJ2-5 TRBV7-2 - ASSLSPKETQY
TRBJ1-4 TRBV4-3 - ASSPGGDLNEKLF
TRBJ1-6 TRBV11-2 - ASSSNLGSYNSPLH
TRBJ1-2 TRBV4-1 - ASSPDIWPFGGYT
TRBJ1-2 TRBV13 - ASSLPGYGYT
TRBJ1-1 TRBV5-4 TRBD1 ASSVRGQDTEAF
TRBJ1-2 TRBV9 TRBD1 ASSRRDRGYYGYT
TRBJ2-7 TRBV5-4 - ASSFDSYEQY
TRBJ2-3 TRBV4-3 - ASSQLGAPTDTQY
TRBJ1-1 TRBV29-1 - SVGGRVAVATEAF
TRBJ1-1 TRBV6-6 - ASSSGTNERAF
TRBJ2-7 TRBV5-4 - ASSPGETYEQY
TRBJ2-5 TRBV9 - ASSSRGALETQY
TRBJ2-5 TRBV4-3 - ASSQAAGHQETQY
TRBJ2-3 TRBV19 TRBD1 ASSSQGGTDTQY
TRBJ1-1 TRBV27 - ASSLGDNTEAF
TRBJ1-1 TRBV5-1 - ASSFGTLYTEAF
TRBJ1-5 TRBV9 - ASSLGGKEGQPQH
TRBJ2-3 TRBV5-1 TRBD2 ASSGRGTSGGRGTDTQY
TRBJ2-7 TRBV6-1 - ASSEGQASYEQY
TRBJ1-6 TRBV7-2 - ASSSTTGTHGNSPLH
TRBJ1-1 TRBV7-9 - ASSFSGAGGEAF
TRBJ2-3 TRBV6-5 TRBD2 ASGGVLSTDTQY
TRBJ2-7 TRBV6-5 - ASSYGTASYEQY
TRBJ1-6 TRBV7-9 TRBD1 ASTYAGDRLNSYNSPLH
TRBJ1-2 TRBV30 - AWGAYT
TRBJ1-1 TRBV19 TRBD1 ASSRGGDNTEAF
TRBJ1-6 TRBV5-4 - ASSFWAGPNSPLH
TRBJ2-2 TRBV30 - AWEVTNTGELF
TRBJ2-1 TRBV18 - ASSPPAANNEQF
TRBJ1-6 TRBV4-3 TRBD1 ASSQETGSGGNSPLH
TRBJ1-4 TRBV5-1 - ASSLANKLQGPNEKLF
TRBJ1-1 TRBV9 - ASSAGAKNTEAF
TRBJ2-7 TRBV10-3 - APGGLAGEQY
TRBJ2-2 TRBV13 - ASSLTGEANTGELF
TRBJ2-5 TRBV7-9 - ASSPPMGRGIQETQY
TRBJ1-6 TRBV2 TRBD1 ASGTDNSPLH
TRBJ2-2 TRBV7-9 - ASSLDWGNTGELF
TRBJ1-2 TRBV25-1 - ASSESINRDYGYT
TRBJ1-4 TRBV7-9 TRBD1 ASSTTGGLNEKLF
TRBJ2-7 TRBV6-1 TRBD2 ASSETTSGDLTYEQY
TRBJ2-1 TRBV10-3 TRBD2 AISGTSGGPNYNEQF
TRBJ1-1 TRBV13 - ASSLEDRSNTEAF